This TCR beta chain comes out of a study of early T cells in non-severe SARS-CoV-2 infection. This clonotype has a count of ten or more. Germline V gene sequence: CDR1 SGHVS, CDR2 FQNEAQ. Trimming cost V 3 bases and J 4 bases; bases outside gene matches: 8. The CDR3 is 17 amino acids. TCRdb itself ran the 5' RACE reads through MiXCR, one entry per CDR3 protein. Of 55,000 to 75,000 distinct CDR3 sequences in the sample, more than 7% were seen once. The TCR originated in an adult who was a healthcare worker with PCR-confirmed SARS-CoV-2 infection or an uninfected control (not recorded which). Sequences were obtained from whole blood. V usage is TRBV7-8 and J usage is TRBJ2-2; TRBD2 matches at 10 bases. CDR3 sequence: CASSLGASGRATGELFF. The CDR3 nucleotides are TGTGCCAGCAGCTTGGGGGCCAGCGGGAGGGCCACCGGGGAGCTGTTTTTT.